These 21 T cell receptor beta chains were all obtained from the same sample, sequenced in a study of blood T cell repertoires in COVID-19. Repertoires were generated with immunoSEQ multiplex PCR, while TCRdb's copy carries only in-frame clones and drops some. The sample lists some 260,000 clones, roughly 86% occurring once. The material sequenced was peripheral blood. The receptor source for this set is a human donor in a cohort sampled during active COVID-19.

The gene calls are TRBV19 and TRBJ1-1; 8 bases fit TRBD1. Germline CDR1 reads LNHDA; CDR2 reads SQIVND (reference sequence). The CDR3 is made up of 13 amino acids. V lost 8 bases to trimming and J lost 5 bases; unmatched junction nucleotides: 7. The CDR3 loop is CASWTGLGTEAFF. CDR3 bases: TGTGCCAGTTGGACAGGGCTGGGGACTGAAGCTTTCTTT.

This chain joins TRBV19 and TRBJ1-6; D call uncertain. The CDR3 runs to 14 residues. In germline, CDR1 is LNHDA, CDR2 SQIVND (reference sequence). The V end was cut by 5 bases, the J end by 5 bases, with 10 bases between. CDR3 nucleotides: TGTGCCAGTAGTCTGGCGGCAGATAATTCACCCCTCCACTTT. Protein product: CASSLAADNSPLHF.

V gene TRBV27 combines with J gene TRBJ1-2; D remains unclear. Trimming took 2 bases from V and 5 from J, leaving 9 bases between them. Germline V CDR1 and CDR2: MNHEY, SMNVEV (reference sequence). This CDR3 has 13 residues. In DNA, the CDR3 is TGTGCCAGCAGTTTAACAGCCTTTTATGGCTACACCTTC. It encodes CASSLTAFYGYTF.

The rearrangement uses TRBV4-3 and TRBJ2-1; TRBD2 agrees at 11 bases. This CDR3 comprises 17 residues. CDR1 and CDR2 (germline): LGHNA, YSLEER. The V gene end was trimmed by 3 bases and the J gene end by 4 bases; junction bases not matched to a gene: 8. The chain's CDR3 is CASSQSTSGTWYNEQFF. CDR3 coding DNA: TGCGCCAGCAGCCAGTCGACTAGCGGGACCTGGTACAATGAGCAGTTCTTC.

This chain links TRBV7-3 with TRBJ2-1, with D tentatively TRBD2 (6 bases). The CDR3 covers 11 residues. Germline CDR1 reads SGHTA; CDR2 reads FQGTGA. Trimming shortened V by 2 bases and J by 10 bases, and 6 bases separated the two germline ends. Here the CDR3 DNA reads TGTGCCAGCAGCTTAGGGGGGGAGCAGTTCTTC. This gives the protein CASSLGGEQFF.

The V and J genes are TRBV10-3 and TRBJ1-1, with D tentatively TRBD1 (6 bases). Germline V gene sequence: CDR1 ENHRY, CDR2 SYGVKD. This CDR3 has 13 amino acids. V was cut by 10 bases and J by 0 bases, with 12 bases left in between. In DNA form, the CDR3 reads TGTGCCACTAAACAGGGCCTGAACACTGAAGCTTTCTTT. This translates into CATKQGLNTEAFF.

The CDR3 DNA reads as TGTGCCACCAGTGATCCAGGGGCTGGAAACACCATATATTTT. The encoded protein is CATSDPGAGNTIYF. This chain joins TRBV24-1 and TRBJ1-3; possible D gene TRBD1, 6 bases. The CDR3 runs 14 residues. Germline V gene sequence: CDR1 KGHDR, CDR2 SFDVKD. V was clipped by 3 bases and J by 2 bases, with 7 bases between them.

J is TRBJ1-2 and V is TRBV7-3; D is uncertain. The ends were cut back, 0 bases at V and 6 bases at J, with 11 bases in the middle. Germline V gene sequence: CDR1 SGHTA, CDR2 FQGTGA. CDR3 length: 14 amino acids. The CDR3 spells CASSLTGRVDGYTF. The CDR3 DNA is TGTGCCAGCAGCTTAACGGGGAGGGTGGATGGCTACACCTTC.

Here the CDR3 DNA reads TGTGCCAGCAGCCACGGGACACTCTATGGCTACACCTTC. As protein: CASSHGTLYGYTF. The chain combines TRBV27 with TRBJ1-2; a possible D gene is TRBD1 (6 bases). The CDR3 is 13 amino acids. The V gene lost 6 bases and the J gene lost 4 bases, with 12 bases spanning the gap. Germline CDR1 and CDR2: MNHEY and SMNVEV (reference sequence).

The chain is built from TRBV2 and TRBJ2-1, with 14 bases lining up with TRBD2. The CDR3 consists of 17 residues. The V segment lost 1 base and the J segment 7 bases; nucleotides outside the gene matches: 6. Germline lookup yields CDR1 SNHLY and CDR2 FYNNEI. CDR3 sequence: CASSEDLGLAGVNEQFF. In DNA, the CDR3 is TGTGCCAGCAGTGAAGACCTGGGACTAGCGGGAGTGAATGAGCAGTTCTTC.

Comment on this clone: Other DNA sequences in the same sample also yield this CDR3. The J gene is TRBJ2-7, the V gene TRBV28; D uncertain. This CDR3 region has 12 residues. With 1 base removed from V and 4 bases from J, the gap between germline ends came to 5 bases. CDR1 and CDR2 from the germline V gene are MDHEN and SYDVKM. CDR3 amino acids: CASSLSRYEQYF. In DNA, the CDR3 is TGTGCCAGCAGTTTATCTAGGTACGAGCAGTACTTC.

This rearrangement joins TRBV3-1 (or the pseudogene TRBV3-2) to TRBJ2-7, with D maybe TRBD2 (5 bases). V lost 1 base and J lost 2, with 9 bases in between. The germline CDR1 and CDR2 sequences are LGHDT and YNNKEL (reference sequence). The length of the CDR3 is 14 residues. The CDR3: CASSQGAGPYEQYF. For the CDR3, the DNA is TGTGCCAGCAGCCAAGGCGCGGGCCCCTACGAGCAGTACTTC.

The rearrangement joins TRBV5-4 to TRBJ2-1; TRBD2 matches at 7 bases. Trimming removed 1 base from V and 1 base from J; junction bases left unmatched: 2. Germline CDR1 SGHNT, CDR2 YYREEE (reference sequence). The CDR3 consists of 15 residues. CDR3 region: CASSLSSGSYNEQFF. The CDR3 DNA follows: TGTGCCAGCAGCTTGAGTAGCGGGTCCTACAATGAGCAGTTCTTC.

V gene TRBV24-1 combines with J gene TRBJ1-4, with 9 bases fitting TRBD1. V trimming: 6 bases; J trimming: 7 bases; junction bases outside the gene matches: 14. This CDR3 comprises 17 residues. The germline gives CDR1 KGHDR, CDR2 SFDVKD. The CDR3 coding sequence is TGTGCCACCAGTTCCGGGACAGGGCAGCTAGACGGTGAAAAACTGTTTTTT. Its protein is CATSSGTGQLDGEKLFF.

This clone has just one count. The genes are TRBV4-3 and TRBJ2-7, with 8 bases matching TRBD2. The CDR3 is made up of 16 amino acids. Germline V gives CDR1 LGHNA, CDR2 YSLEER. V gave up 0 bases and J gave up 3 bases; unmatched junction bases: 7. The CDR3 loop is CASSQDYLAGLYEQYF. The CDR3, as DNA: TGCGCCAGCAGCCAAGATTACCTAGCGGGCCTCTACGAGCAGTACTTC.

In nucleotides, the CDR3 is TGTGCCATCAGTGAGTCTGGGACAGGGAAGTCTGAAGCTTTCTTT. Protein: CAISESGTGKSEAFF. This chain joins TRBV10-3 and TRBJ1-1; 9 bases are a match to TRBD1. Trimming removed 0 bases from V and 6 bases from J; junction bases left unmatched: 5. The germline V gene encodes CDR1 ENHRY and CDR2 SYGVKD. CDR3 length equals 15 residues.

This clone occurred a few times. V gene TRBV7-2 combines with J gene TRBJ1-5; TRBD1 might be the D (5 bases). Trimming shortened V by 0 bases and J by 2 bases, and 8 bases separated the two germline ends. Per germline, CDR1 SGHTA and CDR2 FQGNSA. The CDR3 sequence is 15 residues long. DNA of the CDR3: TGTGCCAGCAGCTTAGCGCAGGGCGGCAATCAGCCCCAGCATTTT. Translation: CASSLAQGGNQPQHF.

This chain joins TRBV12-3 or TRBV12-4 and TRBJ2-7, with 10 nucleotides matching TRBD2. Unmatched junction bases numbered 3, after V lost 5 bases and J lost 5 bases. The CDR3 loop spans 13 amino acids. The CDR3 DNA follows: TGTGCCAGCAGTACTAGCGGGGTCAACGAGCAGTACTTC. It encodes CASSTSGVNEQYF.

J is TRBJ2-7 and V is TRBV28; 13 bases are a match to TRBD2. J gave up 3 bases and V 5 bases, and 1 base lay outside the gene matches. The CDR3 length is 14 residues. Germline CDR1 reads MDHEN; CDR2 reads SYDVKM. The CDR3 nucleotides read TGTGCCAGCAGTGGGACTAGCGGGATCTACGAGCAGTACTTC. Translated, it gives CASSGTSGIYEQYF.

The genes are TRBV15 and TRBJ2-7; 7 positions agree with TRBD1. The CDR3 contains 14 residues. Trimming took 5 bases from V and 1 from J; bases not matched to a gene: 5. Germline V lookup: CDR1 LNHNV, CDR2 YYDKDF (reference sequence). The CDR3 sequence is CATSQGQPSYEQYF. The CDR3 nucleotides are TGTGCCACCAGCCAGGGACAGCCATCCTACGAGCAGTACTTC.

This clone was picked up a small number of times. The chain employs TRBV9 and TRBJ1-6, with D possibly TRBD1 on 5 matching bases. The germline V and J ends were trimmed by 4 bases and 2 bases, with 16 bases remaining between them. The V gene's germline CDR1 is SGDLS and CDR2 YYNGEE. This CDR3 has 17 residues. CDR3 loop: CASSPRPDSPYNSPLHF. In DNA form, the CDR3 reads TGTGCCAGCAGCCCCCGACCCGACAGTCCCTATAATTCACCCCTCCACTTT. The variable domain in full, completed from reference TRBV9 and TRBJ1-6, reads DSGVTQTPKHLITATGQRVTLRCSPRSGDLSVYWYQQSLDQGLQFLIQYYNGEERAKGNILERFSAQQFPDLHSELNLSSLELGDSALYFCASSPRPDSPYNSPLHFGNGTRLTVT.